This T cell receptor (beta chain) was retrieved from a study of T-cell reconstitution after alpha-beta-depleted transplantation in children. Study-wide results and limits: About two months after transplant, alpha-beta T cells reportedly came from several hundred expanded graft clones.

This clonotype was recorded a few times. Its specificity is not known. The TCRbeta library was prepared with unique molecular identifiers. TCRdb reanalysed the PCR reads using MiXCR and keeps one entry per CDR3 protein. The sample has 250,000 to 400,000 distinct CDR3 sequences, 23% seen once. The CDR3 contains 12 residues. CDR1 is SGDLS, CDR2 YYNGEE, per germline. V gave up 2 bases and J gave up 1 base, with 3 bases separating them. J is TRBJ2-5 and V is TRBV9; D is unclear. The sequence was collected from a male patient between 5 and 17 years old who had a stem cell transplant for acute lymphoblastic leukemia, so the T cells may come from the graft donor. The sequencing used PBMCs, mostly from graft donor cells, collected 180 days after TCRalphabeta/CD19-depleted stem cell transplant. CDR3 nucleotides: TGTGCCAGCAGCGTCTCCCAAGAGACCCAGTACTTC. Translated: CASSVSQETQYF.